This passage covers 32 T cell receptor beta chains from one sample sequenced in a study of type 1 regulatory T cells. TCRdb called the reads again in MiXCR, with one record for every CDR3 protein. The table records approximately 43,000 distinct CDR3 sequences, roughly an eighth of them present only once. No antigen is known for these receptors. The sequencing input was cultured non-Tr1 T cells, either the whole culture or a sorted T cell fraction (not recorded which). Receptor source: a human donor in good health.

The CDR3 spells CASSLGRGREKLFF. The DNA for the CDR3 is TGTGCCAGCAGCTTGGGGCGGGGGCGCGAAAAACTGTTTTTT. This chain joins TRBV7-2 and TRBJ1-4, with TRBD1 as a possible D gene (6 bases). Germline V lookup: CDR1 SGHTA, CDR2 FQGNSA. The CDR3 extends over 14 amino acids. V lost 3 bases, J lost 8 bases, and 13 bases lay in between.

This clonotype was counted ten times or more. The chain has TRBV6-6 and TRBJ2-7, with a weak D call TRBD2 (6 bases). Germline lookup yields CDR1 MNHNY and CDR2 SVGAGI (reference sequence). The CDR3 has 14 residues. Trimming cost V 0 bases and J 0 bases, with 6 bases left between them. The CDR3 protein is CASSYSGGSYEQYF. The CDR3 DNA sequence: TGTGCCAGCAGTTACTCGGGGGGCTCCTACGAGCAGTACTTC.

The rearrangement joins TRBV18 to TRBJ2-5; D is unresolved. The germline V gene has CDR1 KGHSH and CDR2 LQKENI. V lost 0 bases and J 1 base, leaving 6 bases between the germline ends. The CDR3 has 14 residues. The chain's CDR3 is CASSPPVSQETQYF. DNA of the CDR3: TGTGCCAGCTCACCACCGGTCAGCCAAGAGACCCAGTACTTC.

J is TRBJ2-3 and V is TRBV12-3 or TRBV12-4; TRBD1 matches at 8 bases. This CDR3 has 15 residues. V shed 6 bases and J 2 bases; nucleotides not matched to a gene: 7. Here the CDR3 DNA reads TGTGCCAGCAGGGCCCAGGACAGGGTCACAGATACGCAGTATTTT. Amino acid sequence: CASRAQDRVTDTQYF.

The chain uses TRBV7-9 and TRBJ1-1; 8 positions agree with TRBD1. Trimming at V came to 5 bases and at J to 6 bases, leaving 2 bases not matched to a gene. Looked up from germline, CDR1 is SEHNR and CDR2 is FQNEAQ (reference sequence). CDR3 length: 12 amino acids. CDR3 amino acids: CASSKTGAEAFF. In nucleotides, the CDR3 is TGTGCCAGCAGCAAGACAGGGGCTGAAGCTTTCTTT. The full variable domain, rest sourced from reference TRBV7-9 and TRBJ1-1, is DTGVSQNPRHKITKRGQNVTFRCDPISEHNRLYWYRQTLGQGPEFLTYFQNEAQLEKSRLLSDRFSAERPKGSFSTLEIQRTEQGDSAMYLCASSKTGAEAFFGQGTRLTVV.

This clonotype was seen many times. J is TRBJ1-5 and V is TRBV20-1, with TRBD1 identical over 9 bases. Germline V lookup: CDR1 DFQATT, CDR2 SNEGSKA (reference sequence). The V gene end was trimmed by 0 bases and the J gene end by 0 bases; junction bases not matched to a gene: 6. This CDR3 contains 17 residues. For the CDR3, the DNA is TGCAGTGCTAGAGAGGAGACAGGGGGTGATAGCAATCAGCCCCAGCATTTT. Translated, it gives CSAREETGGDSNQPQHF.

This clonotype has just a few counts. V gene TRBV30 combines with J gene TRBJ1-1; D gene uncertain. The V gene lost 0 bases and the J gene lost 1 base, with 6 bases spanning the gap. CDR1 and CDR2 (germline): GTSNPN, SVGIG (reference sequence). This CDR3 has 13 residues. The CDR3 coding sequence is TGTGCCTGGAGTGTAGATTGGAACACTGAAGCTTTCTTT. Encoded protein: CAWSVDWNTEAFF. Using reference TRBV30 and TRBJ1-1 for the parts outside the CDR3, the full variable domain is SQTIHQWPATLVQPVGSPLSLECTVEGTSNPNLYWYRQAAGRGLQLLFYSVGIGQISSEVPQNLSASRPQDRQFILSSKKLLLSDSGFYLCAWSVDWNTEAFFGQGTRLTVV.

This clonotype was detected only a few times. This rearrangement joins TRBV5-1 to TRBJ2-7; no firm D call. The germline CDR1 and CDR2 sequences are SGHRS and YFSETQ. The CDR3 runs 13 residues. The V end was cut by 0 bases, the J end by 2 bases, with 6 bases between. Here the CDR3 reads CASSLDFTYEQYF. CDR3 DNA sequence: TGCGCCAGCAGCTTGGACTTTACCTACGAGCAGTACTTC.

This clonotype was detected ten times or more. The rearrangement uses TRBV7-9 and TRBJ2-7; 13 bases map to TRBD2. The CDR3 loop spans 15 amino acids. J lost 12 bases, V lost 5 bases, and 13 bases had no gene match. The V gene's germline CDR1 is SEHNR and CDR2 FQNEAQ (reference sequence). The DNA of the CDR3 is TGTGCCAGCAGCGCCGGACTAGCGGGAGTAGACGGGTGGTACTTC. Encoded protein: CASSAGLAGVDGWYF.

J is TRBJ2-3 and V is TRBV24-1, with D maybe TRBD2 (6 bases). The ends were cut back, 1 base at V and 5 bases at J, with 18 bases in the middle. CDR3 length equals 17 residues. Germline lookup yields CDR1 KGHDR and CDR2 SFDVKD. The CDR3 region has the DNA TGTGCCACCAGTGATTTACCTAGCGTTCTCTGGTTAGATACGCAGTATTTT. Translating it yields CATSDLPSVLWLDTQYF.

The rearrangement uses TRBV6-2 or TRBV6-3 and TRBJ2-7, with D tentatively TRBD1 (5 bases). Germline-derived CDR1 and CDR2 are MNHEY and SVGEGT. The ends were cut back, 2 bases at V and 1 base at J, with 6 bases in the middle. This CDR3 comprises 13 residues. The CDR3 is CASSYQGSYEQYF. The CDR3, as DNA: TGTGCCAGCAGTTACCAGGGTTCCTACGAGCAGTACTTC.

This clonotype was picked up many times. This chain uses TRBV18 with TRBJ2-1; no clear D. The CDR3 is 13 residues long. V was shortened by 3 bases and J by 1 base, with 4 bases between the two germline ends. Germline loops: CDR1 KGHSH, CDR2 LQKENI. The chain's CDR3 is CASSPVSYNEQFF. In DNA form, the CDR3 reads TGTGCCAGCTCACCTGTGTCCTACAATGAGCAGTTCTTC.

Only a few counts were recorded for this clonotype. The V call is TRBV12-3 or TRBV12-4, the J call TRBJ2-2; weak D call: TRBD1 (6 bases). The CDR3 is made up of 13 amino acids. With 3 bases removed from V and 5 bases from J, the gap between germline ends came to 7 bases. CDR3 residues: CASSFQGTGELFF. The CDR3 nucleotides are TGTGCCAGCAGTTTCCAGGGGACCGGGGAGCTGTTTTTT.

This clonotype was found a few times. V gene TRBV20-1 combines with J gene TRBJ2-5; D is perhaps TRBD1 or TRBD2 (5 bases each). Germline V gene lookup returns CDR1 DFQATT and CDR2 SNEGSKA (reference sequence). Trimming took 6 bases from V and 4 from J, leaving 12 bases between them. The CDR3 has 12 amino acids. The CDR3 loop reads CSAPRGGETQYF. The CDR3 nucleotides read TGCAGTGCCCCACGTGGGGGAGAGACCCAGTACTTC.

The genes are TRBV5-6 and TRBJ2-3; maybe TRBD1 (5 bases). Trimming pared 4 bases from V and 2 bases from J, leaving 11 bases between. Germline values: CDR1 SGHDT, CDR2 YYEEEE. CDR3 size: 14 residues. The CDR3 is CASSRGHITDTQYF. The CDR3 coding sequence is TGTGCCAGCAGCCGCGGACACATCACAGATACGCAGTATTTT. The full variable domain, rest sourced from reference TRBV5-6 and TRBJ2-3, is DAGVTQSPTHLIKTRGQQVTLRCSPKSGHDTVSWYQQALGQGPQFIFQYYEEEERQRGNFPDRFSGHQFPNYSSELNVNALLLGDSALYLCASSRGHITDTQYFGPGTRLTVL.

This clonotype was counted a few times. V is TRBV20-1 and J is TRBJ2-5; 10 bases align to TRBD2. V lost 5 bases, J lost 5 bases, and 14 bases stayed unmatched. Germline CDR1 is DFQATT and CDR2 is SNEGSKA (reference sequence). This CDR3 has 16 amino acids. The CDR3 DNA follows: TGCAGTGCTTCGTCCGGGACTAGCGCGAAGAGGGAGACCCAGTACTTC. Translating gives CSASSGTSAKRETQYF.

This clonotype was found many times. The rearrangement uses TRBV7-9 and TRBJ2-7, with a weak D call TRBD1 (6 bases). This CDR3 is 12 amino acids long. The germline V gene has CDR1 SEHNR and CDR2 FQNEAQ (reference sequence). The germline V and J ends were trimmed by 5 bases and 8 bases, with 13 bases remaining between them. CDR3 protein: CASSPGAVQQYF. For the CDR3, the DNA is TGTGCCAGCAGCCCAGGGGCCGTCCAGCAGTACTTC.

This clonotype was detected only a few times. This chain joins TRBV7-2 and TRBJ2-2; the D is unclear. The CDR3 contains 15 residues. The V end lost 3 bases, the J end lost 4 bases, and 12 bases lay between the germline ends. CDR1 is SGHTA, CDR2 FQGNSA, per germline. In DNA, the CDR3 is TGTGCCAGCAGCTTTGGCCAGACCTCCACCGGGGAGCTGTTTTTT. Its translation: CASSFGQTSTGELFF.

The chain has TRBV6-1 and TRBJ2-1, with 11 bases identical to TRBD2. After removal of 0 bases from V and 4 bases from J, the junction contained 5 bases not matched to a gene. This CDR3 is built from 17 residues. In germline, CDR1 is MNHNS, CDR2 SASEGT. The CDR3: CASSEALLAGGYNEQFF. The CDR3 nucleotides are TGTGCCAGCAGTGAAGCCCTCCTAGCGGGAGGTTACAATGAGCAGTTCTTC.

This clonotype showed up many times. This rearrangement joins TRBV5-1 to TRBJ2-1; the D gene could be TRBD1 or TRBD2 (5 bases each). The germline V and J ends were trimmed by 5 bases and 1 base, with 13 bases remaining between them. The CDR3 loop spans 15 amino acids. The germline CDR1 and CDR2 sequences are SGHRS and YFSETQ. CDR3 residues: CASRGETASYNEQFF. DNA of the CDR3: TGCGCCAGCAGGGGAGAGACAGCATCCTACAATGAGCAGTTCTTC.

This clonotype showed up many times. The chain employs TRBV7-9 and TRBJ1-3; D remains unclear. V was pared by 7 bases and J by 3 bases, with 22 bases between. The CDR3 is 17 amino acids. In germline, CDR1 is SEHNR, CDR2 FQNEAQ (reference sequence). The CDR3 spells CASNLEPGSLSGNTIYF. In DNA, the CDR3 is TGTGCCAGCAACCTAGAACCTGGGTCTCTGAGTGGAAACACCATATATTTT.

This clonotype occurred many times. The chain joins TRBV7-2 to TRBJ2-3; TRBD2 aligns across 9 bases. The CDR3 loop spans 13 amino acids. The V gene's germline CDR1 is SGHTA and CDR2 FQGNSA. V gave up 3 bases and J gave up 15 bases; unmatched junction bases: 10. The CDR3 spells CASSFGGRESNYF. The CDR3 DNA reads TGTGCCAGCAGCTTCGGCGGGAGGGAAAGTAATTATTTT.

The table lists this clonotype with many counts. The V and J genes are TRBV20-1 and TRBJ2-5, with D possibly matching TRBD2 (6 bases). The CDR3 is made up of 13 amino acids. Per the germline V gene, CDR1 is DFQATT and CDR2 is SNEGSKA (reference sequence). The V and J ends lost 6 bases and 5 bases respectively, with 16 bases between them. The CDR3 DNA follows: TGCAGTGCCGGAGGGTCAGCGTCGGAGACCCAGTACTTC. This gives the protein CSAGGSASETQYF.

The sample holds a few counts of this clonotype. V and J are TRBV12-3 or TRBV12-4 and TRBJ2-1; no definite D call. Trimming shortened V by 4 bases and J by 6 bases, and 7 bases separated the two germline ends. This CDR3 comprises 12 residues. The CDR3 loop reads CASSSRTNEQFF. DNA for the CDR3: TGTGCCAGCAGTTCCAGGACCAATGAGCAGTTCTTC.

In this sample, this clonotype turned up a few times. The chain employs TRBV5-1 and TRBJ2-7, with 7 bases identical to TRBD2. CDR1 is SGHRS and CDR2 is YFSETQ in the germline V gene. V shed 5 bases and J 1 base; nucleotides not matched to a gene: 3. The CDR3 extends over 13 amino acids. CDR3 nucleotide sequence: TGCGCCAGCAGGCGGGAGAGATCCTACGAGCAGTACTTC. This translates into CASRRERSYEQYF.

This clonotype was observed at least ten times. The chain carries TRBV3-1 and TRBJ2-1, with 15 bases matching TRBD2. The CDR3 length is 14 residues. V gave up 6 bases and J gave up 6 bases; unmatched junction bases: 0. The V gene's germline CDR1 is LGHDT and CDR2 YNNKEL (reference sequence). In nucleotides, the CDR3 is TGTGCCAGCAGGGGACTAGCGGGAGGCAATGAGCAGTTCTTC. Encoded protein: CASRGLAGGNEQFF.

This clonotype was observed at least ten times. The chain employs TRBV9 and TRBJ2-1, with D perhaps assigned TRBD1 or TRBD2 (5 bases each). Trimming stripped 2 bases from V and 10 bases from J, with 19 bases between. Germline V gives CDR1 SGDLS, CDR2 YYNGEE. There are 15 residues in the CDR3. CDR3 DNA: TGTGCCAGCAGCGTGGGGGTTTCTCCATCCGCGGAGCAGTTCTTC. Amino acid sequence: CASSVGVSPSAEQFF.

The chain combines TRBV7-8 with TRBJ2-3; maybe TRBD2 (5 bases). This CDR3 comprises 15 residues. Germline V gene sequence: CDR1 SGHVS, CDR2 FQNEAQ. Between the trimmed V and J ends, which lost 0 bases and 6 bases, there was a span of 13 bases. CDR3 residues: CASSLAASWRDTQYF. In DNA form, the CDR3 reads TGTGCCAGCAGCTTAGCGGCTAGTTGGAGGGATACGCAGTATTTT.

By share, this clonotype ranks as medium-sized (0.01 to 0.1%). This chain joins TRBV12-3 or TRBV12-4 and TRBJ1-6; D gene uncertain. Trimming left V 6 bases short and J 10 bases short, with 10 bases between. The CDR3 is 12 residues long. Here the CDR3 reads CASRKNGSPLHF. In DNA, the CDR3 is TGTGCCAGCAGGAAGAATGGATCACCCCTCCACTTT.

The gene calls are TRBV12-3 or TRBV12-4 and TRBJ2-1, with 7 bases lining up with TRBD2. CDR3 size: 12 residues. The V gene end was trimmed by 5 bases and the J gene end by 10 bases; junction bases not matched to a gene: 5. As DNA, the CDR3 is TGTGCCAGCAGTCGGCGGGGGATAGAGCAGTTCTTC. Amino acid sequence: CASSRRGIEQFF.

This clonotype was seen many times. V is TRBV12-3 or TRBV12-4 and J is TRBJ2-5; 10 bases agree with TRBD2. The J segment lost 1 base and the V segment lost 2 bases, leaving 4 bases of the junction unmatched. CDR3 length equals 16 residues. The CDR3 nucleotides read TGTGCCAGCAGTTTACAAACTAGCGGGATCCAAGAGACCCAGTACTTC. This gives the protein CASSLQTSGIQETQYF.

The gene calls are TRBV7-3 and TRBJ2-1, with D perhaps given as TRBD1 or TRBD2 (5 bases each). Per germline, CDR1 SGHTA and CDR2 FQGTGA. The CDR3 loop spans 13 amino acids. Trimming shortened V by 5 bases and J by 8 bases, and 13 bases separated the two germline ends. CDR3 bases: TGTGCCAGCAGCGCCGGGACCATCGATGAGCAGTTCTTC. Residues: CASSAGTIDEQFF.